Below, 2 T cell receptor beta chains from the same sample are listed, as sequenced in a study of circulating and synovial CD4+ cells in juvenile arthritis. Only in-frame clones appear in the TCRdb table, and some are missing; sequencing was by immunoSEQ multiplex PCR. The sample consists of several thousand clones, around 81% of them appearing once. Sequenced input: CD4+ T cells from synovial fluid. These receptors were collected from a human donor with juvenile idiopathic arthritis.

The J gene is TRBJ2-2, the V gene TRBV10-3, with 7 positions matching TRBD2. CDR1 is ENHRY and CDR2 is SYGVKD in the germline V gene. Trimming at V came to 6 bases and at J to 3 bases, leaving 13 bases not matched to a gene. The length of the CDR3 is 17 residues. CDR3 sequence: CAIRTVRGSVDTGELFF. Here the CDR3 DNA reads TGTGCCATCAGAACCGTTCGCGGGAGTGTCGACACCGGGGAGCTGTTTTTT.

For the CDR3, the DNA is TGTGCCAGCAGCGCAGGCACCGGGACTACCCCATCCACAGATACGCAGTATTTT. It yields the protein CASSAGTGTTPSTDTQYF. The gene calls are TRBV7-3 and TRBJ2-3; 7 bases are a match to TRBD2. The CDR3 sequence is 18 residues long. V shed 5 bases, J shed 2 bases, and the junction held 16 bases outside the gene matches. The germline V gene encodes CDR1 SGHTA and CDR2 FQGTGA.